The clone carrying this T cell receptor beta chain came up many times. Its antigen is still unknown. Cells sorted as Tregs were CD4+, CD25+ and CD127-/low. The CDR3 sequence is 14 residues long. The J segment lost 3 bases and the V segment lost 7 bases, leaving 7 bases of the junction unmatched. CDR1 is SEHNR and CDR2 is FQNEAQ in the germline V gene (reference sequence). Constant-region reverse primers amplified full-length variable regions, followed by semi-nested Nested Universal Primer A PCR. TCRdb re-analysed the 5' RACE reads in MiXCR, keeping a single row per CDR3 protein. The sample carries around 44,000 distinct CDR3 sequences, approximately 22% recorded once. General observations from the study: Tumor memory CD4+ T cell TCR gene usage clustered with blood and lymph node memory CD4+ cells and lymph node naive CD4+ cells.

The chain recombines TRBV7-9 with TRBJ2-7, with 9 positions matching TRBD1. Sequencing used Tregs sorted from blood. The sequence came from a female donor with breast cancer. The CDR3 sequence: CASTPWDRDYEQYF. The CDR3, as DNA: TGTGCCAGCACACCTTGGGACAGGGACTACGAGCAGTACTTC.